This T cell receptor (beta chain) was documented in a study of shared clonotypes between healthy human individuals. Data came from immunoSEQ multiplex PCR; TCRdb stores just in-frame clones and leaves some out. This sample has some 500,000 clones, with 75% to 80% found just once. The CDR3 has 15 amino acids. The germline V gene encodes CDR1 SGDLS and CDR2 YYNGEE. V lost 3 bases and J lost 3; bases outside the gene matches: 7. This clonotype originated in a woman between 40 and 50 years old in good health. Some clones in this sample may be carry-over from other donors' samples. The sequenced sample consisted of PBMCs. The gene calls are TRBV9 and TRBJ1-1; TRBD1 agrees at 8 bases. CDR3 in DNA: TGTGCCAGCAGCGCAGGGGGCGCAGGGGACACTGAAGCTTTCTTT. Translation gives CASSAGGAGDTEAFF.